The text below deals with one T cell receptor beta chain. Its antigen is still unknown. These data belong to a study of OX40 agonist ivuxolimab in advanced cancers. For the study at large: Dose-escalation cases comprised hepatocellular carcinoma, melanoma, renal cell or head and neck cancer. Earlier treatment with anti-PD-1, anti-PD-L1 or anti-CTLA-4 was permitted, and 35% to 40% had received some.

Study observations and caveats: Fewer expanded clones were found on average in CD4+ than in CD8+ T cells. Those patients achieving a partial response at 0.1-3.0 mg/kg showed among the lowest clonal expansion.

TCRdb keeps only in-frame clones here, not all; method: immunoSEQ multiplex PCR. The repertoire consists of around 56,000 clones, with around 75% occurring once and the leading ten covering 1.2%. The receptor comes from an adult with an advanced solid tumor such as melanoma, head and neck, liver or kidney cancer. The sequenced sample was CD4+ or CD8+ T cells sorted from blood, obtained in a trial of the OX40 agonist ivuxolimab.

Here the CDR3 reads CASSERGPTEAFF. In DNA, the CDR3 is TGTGCCAGCAGTGAGAGGGGCCCCACTGAAGCTTTCTTT. The chain is built from TRBV2 and TRBJ1-1; D may be TRBD1 (5 bases). The CDR3 loop spans 13 amino acids. CDR1 SNHLY and CDR2 FYNNEI come from the germline V gene. V was trimmed by 3 bases and J by 4 bases, leaving 9 bases between them.